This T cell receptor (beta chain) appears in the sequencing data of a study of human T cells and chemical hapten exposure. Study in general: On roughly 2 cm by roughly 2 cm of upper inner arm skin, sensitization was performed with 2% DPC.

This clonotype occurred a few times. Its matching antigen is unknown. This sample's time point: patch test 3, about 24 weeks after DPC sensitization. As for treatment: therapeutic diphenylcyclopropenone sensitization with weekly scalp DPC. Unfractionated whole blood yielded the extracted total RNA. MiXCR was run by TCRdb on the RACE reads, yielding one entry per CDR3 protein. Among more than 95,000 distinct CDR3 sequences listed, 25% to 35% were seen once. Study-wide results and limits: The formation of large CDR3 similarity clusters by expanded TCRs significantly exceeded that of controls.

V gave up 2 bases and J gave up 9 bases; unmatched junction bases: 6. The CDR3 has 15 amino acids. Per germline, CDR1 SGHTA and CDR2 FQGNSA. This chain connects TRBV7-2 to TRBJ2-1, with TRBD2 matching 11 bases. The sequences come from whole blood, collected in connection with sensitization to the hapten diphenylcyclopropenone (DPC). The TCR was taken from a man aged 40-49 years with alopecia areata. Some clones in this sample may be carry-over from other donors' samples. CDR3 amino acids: CASSLLAGGPGEQFF. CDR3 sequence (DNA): TGTGCCAGCAGCTTATTAGCGGGAGGGCCGGGTGAGCAGTTCTTC.